The 18 T cell receptor beta chains reported below all come from one sample, sequenced in a study of blood T cell repertoires in COVID-19. The table came from immunoSEQ multiplex PCR; TCRdb's copy has only in-frame clones and leaves some out. The sample records approximately 33,000 clones, approximately 90% being singletons. Sequences were obtained from peripheral blood. These receptors all come from a man between 65 and 85 years old with acute or convalescent COVID-19.

The genes are TRBV10-3 and TRBJ2-1; 12 bases line up with TRBD1. The CDR3 consists of 16 residues. The V gene's germline CDR1 is ENHRY and CDR2 SYGVKD. V shed 2 bases, J shed 7 bases, and the junction held 6 bases outside the gene matches. Here the CDR3 DNA reads TGTGCCATCAGTGAGGGTAAGGGACAGGGGGCAAATGAGCAGTTCTTC. Amino acid sequence: CAISEGKGQGANEQFF.

The CDR3 coding sequence is TGCGCCAGCAGCCGAGGGGCGACAGGGGACTCCTACGAGCAGTACTTC. Translation: CASSRGATGDSYEQYF. The J gene is TRBJ2-7, the V gene TRBV4-3; 8 positions match TRBD1. Trimming cost V 4 bases and J 0 bases; bases outside gene matches: 8. The CDR3 sequence is 16 residues long. CDR1 and CDR2 (germline): LGHNA, YSLEER.

The CDR3 protein is CASSPLEDTQYF. The CDR3 DNA follows: TGTGCCAGCAGCCCCCTGGAGGATACGCAGTATTTT. The rearrangement joins TRBV7-9 to TRBJ2-3; no reliable D call. Germline CDR1 is SEHNR and CDR2 is FQNEAQ (reference sequence). V lost 5 bases to trimming and J lost 6 bases, with 9 bases between them. CDR3 length equals 12 residues. Combining the CDR3 with reference TRBV7-9 and TRBJ2-3 gives the whole variable domain DTGVSQNPRHKITKRGQNVTFRCDPISEHNRLYWYRQTLGQGPEFLTYFQNEAQLEKSRLLSDRFSAERPKGSFSTLEIQRTEQGDSAMYLCASSPLEDTQYFGPGTRLTVL.

V is TRBV5-1 and J is TRBJ2-1, with 8 bases identical to TRBD1. The CDR3 runs 14 residues. V gave up 1 base and J gave up 9 bases; unmatched junction bases: 6. CDR1 is SGHRS and CDR2 is YFSETQ in the germline V gene. The CDR3 nucleotides are TGCGCCAGCAGCTTGAGTGGACAGGGCACTGAGCAGTTCTTC. It specifies CASSLSGQGTEQFF.

The chain couples TRBV19 to TRBJ2-3, with TRBD2 as a possible D gene (7 bases). Germline V gene lookup returns CDR1 LNHDA and CDR2 SQIVND (reference sequence). Trimming removed 8 bases at V and 4 bases at J, with 16 bases between. The CDR3 sequence is 14 residues long. The CDR3, as DNA: TGTGCCAGTGGCGCGGGGGCGTACGCAGATACGCAGTATTTT. Translation: CASGAGAYADTQYF.

This rearrangement joins TRBV6-4 to TRBJ2-1, with TRBD2 matching over 7 bases. The CDR3 contains 15 residues. The germline gives CDR1 MRHNA, CDR2 SNTAGT. Trimming at V came to 2 bases and at J to 1 base, leaving 2 bases not matched to a gene. This CDR3 is CASSDGGGSYNEQFF. The CDR3 region has the DNA TGTGCCAGCAGTGACGGCGGGGGTTCCTACAATGAGCAGTTCTTC.

The chain carries TRBV28 and TRBJ1-4, with D possibly TRBD1 on 6 matching bases. V was shortened by 5 bases and J by 5 bases, with 15 bases between the two germline ends. Germline V gene sequence: CDR1 MDHEN, CDR2 SYDVKM. The CDR3 totals 15 residues. CDR3 DNA: TGTGCCAGCAGTCCCCAGGGACAACTCAATGAAAAACTGTTTTTT. Its protein is CASSPQGQLNEKLFF.

This clone is a singleton in its sample. The CDR3: CASSGTPSYEQYF. The CDR3 DNA follows: TGTGCCAGCTCCGGGACACCATCCTACGAGCAGTACTTC. The chain joins TRBV5-6 to TRBJ2-7; the D gene is possibly TRBD1 (6 bases). This CDR3 comprises 13 residues. Per germline, CDR1 SGHDT and CDR2 YYEEEE. Trimming took off 7 bases at V and 1 base at J, with 12 bases between the two ends.

This clone was recorded once. The rearrangement uses TRBV29-1 and TRBJ1-5; maybe TRBD1 (6 bases). Germline CDR1 and CDR2: SQVTM and ANQGSEA. The ends were cut back, 4 bases at V and 4 bases at J, with 11 bases in the middle. The CDR3 spans 13 residues. The CDR3 bases are TGCAGCGTTGGCACAGGGATTAATCAGCCCCAGCATTTT. Its translation is CSVGTGINQPQHF.

The chain carries TRBV5-8 and TRBJ2-5; possibly TRBD2 for D (6 bases). The V end lost 0 bases, the J end lost 5 bases, and 14 bases lay between the germline ends. The CDR3 extends over 15 amino acids. CDR1 is SGHTS and CDR2 is YDEGEE in the germline V gene. The CDR3 DNA reads as TGTGCCAGCAGCTTGGCCCGGGGAGGAGAGGAGACCCAGTACTTC. Its translation is CASSLARGGEETQYF.

Concerning this clone itself: Other DNA sequences in the same sample also yield this CDR3. Here the CDR3 reads CASSGDTGYEQYF. DNA of the CDR3: TGCGCCAGCAGCGGGGATACAGGCTACGAGCAGTACTTC. The gene calls are TRBV5-1 and TRBJ2-7; a possible D gene is TRBD1 (5 bases). The V and J ends lost 4 bases and 3 bases respectively, with 11 bases between them. CDR1 and CDR2 from the germline V gene are SGHRS and YFSETQ. The CDR3 is 13 residues long.

The chain employs TRBV11-2 and TRBJ2-1, with 12 bases aligning to TRBD2. This CDR3 has 16 residues. Trimming at V came to 4 bases and at J to 7 bases, leaving 8 bases not matched to a gene. Germline CDR1 SGHAT, CDR2 FQNNGV. The CDR3 loop is CASSSRLAGEPNEQFF. CDR3 bases: TGTGCCAGCAGCTCTAGACTAGCGGGAGAACCGAATGAGCAGTTCTTC.

The V and J genes are TRBV7-2 and TRBJ2-7, with 10 positions matching TRBD1. The CDR3 runs to 15 residues. V shed 6 bases, J shed 9 bases, and the junction held 14 bases outside the gene matches. Germline V gives CDR1 SGHTA, CDR2 FQGNSA. CDR3 DNA: TGTGCCAGCAGACCGCCCGGGACAGGGGCCTTTGGGCAGTACTTC. It yields the protein CASRPPGTGAFGQYF. Full variable domain (rest looked up from reference TRBV7-2 and TRBJ2-7): GAGVSQSPSNKVTEKGKDVELRCDPISGHTALYWYRQSLGQGLEFLIYFQGNSAPDKSGLPSDRFSAERTGGSVSTLTIQRTQQEDSAVYLCASRPPGTGAFGQYFGPGTRLTVT.

The chain recombines TRBV5-6 with TRBJ2-7; no reliable D call. Looked up from germline, CDR1 is SGHDT and CDR2 is YYEEEE. Trimming shortened V by 4 bases and J by 0 bases, and 11 bases separated the two germline ends. This CDR3 comprises 14 residues. CDR3 in DNA: TGTGCCAGCAGCCTTCGATGGAGCTCCTACGAGCAGTACTTC. Protein: CASSLRWSSYEQYF.

This clone was seen a handful of times. The chain uses TRBV5-1 and TRBJ2-7; 8 nucleotides align to TRBD1. The CDR3 runs 17 residues. V lost 4 bases and J lost 7; bases outside the gene matches: 19. Germline V gene data show CDR1 as SGHRS and CDR2 as YFSETQ. CDR3 bases: TGCGCCAGCAGCCAGGAGGGACAGGCCCTTATACTACGTGAGCAGTACTTC. This sequence encodes CASSQEGQALILREQYF.

The CDR3: CASSSRTSGADTQYF. CDR3 DNA sequence: TGTGCCAGCAGTTCCCGGACTAGCGGGGCAGATACGCAGTATTTT. This chain uses TRBV27 with TRBJ2-3; the match to TRBD2 covers 12 bases. Trimming removed 4 bases from V and 4 bases from J; junction bases left unmatched: 3. CDR1 is MNHEY and CDR2 is SMNVEV in the germline V gene (reference sequence). This CDR3 has 15 amino acids.

This clone has more than one count but fewer than ten. V gene TRBV19 combines with J gene TRBJ2-7; 8 bases fit TRBD2. V dropped 2 bases and J dropped 1; count of bases not matched to a gene: 13. Germline V gives CDR1 LNHDA, CDR2 SQIVND (reference sequence). The CDR3 is 18 residues long. The CDR3 protein is CASSIRDVGLAPSYEQYF. CDR3 DNA: TGTGCCAGTAGTATACGGGACGTCGGACTAGCTCCGTCCTACGAGCAGTACTTC.

J is TRBJ2-1 and V is TRBV9; 9 positions agree with TRBD2. Germline CDR1 SGDLS, CDR2 YYNGEE. CDR3 size: 16 residues. V dropped 4 bases and J dropped 12; count of bases not matched to a gene: 17. CDR3 sequence reads: CASSSLAGARGIGQFF. Written as DNA, the CDR3 is TGTGCCAGCAGCTCATTAGCGGGAGCTCGGGGAATTGGGCAGTTCTTC.